These 2 T cell receptor beta chains share one sample of origin, sequenced in a study of T cell changes during pregnancy in multiple sclerosis. The repertoire was sequenced with immunoSEQ multiplex PCR; TCRdb's copy has only in-frame clones and lacks some. The sample contains tens of thousands of clones, approximately 94% of which appear only once. The sequences come from peripheral blood, collected in the third trimester of pregnancy. The receptors derive from a female donor with multiple sclerosis, enrolled in a pregnancy study.

The rearrangement joins TRBV5-5 to TRBJ2-5, with TRBD2 identical over 14 bases. Germline CDR1 reads SGHKS; CDR2 reads YYEKEE (reference sequence). V was pared by 4 bases and J by 1 base, with 3 bases of the junction left unmatched. This CDR3 contains 16 residues. The CDR3 DNA sequence: TGTGCCAGCAGCCTAGGGACTAGCGGGGGCCAAGAGACCCAGTACTTC. It specifies CASSLGTSGGQETQYF.

This clone is a singleton in its sample. J is TRBJ1-1 and V is TRBV5-6; D is unresolved. Germline CDR1 SGHDT, CDR2 YYEEEE. The CDR3 covers 15 residues. The V gene lost 0 bases and the J gene lost 0 bases, with 9 bases spanning the gap. Written as DNA, the CDR3 is TGTGCCAGCAGCTTGGGAGTTCGCATGAACACTGAAGCTTTCTTT. This sequence encodes CASSLGVRMNTEAFF.